The T cell receptor beta chain described here comes from a study of cytomegalovirus exposure and HLA in healthy donors. Study summary: When 398 donors were genotyped, about 86% of them were found to fall in the Caucasian-associated ancestry cluster.

In the case of this clone: Its target is not known.

Use of 60 Vbeta and 13 Jbeta primers characterized the PCR. Libraries were prepared by immunoSEQ multiplex PCR; TCRdb keeps only in-frame clonotypes and omits some of them. The sample includes 150,000 to 180,000 clones, roughly 70% of them seen just once. Findings and limits, study-wide: The study reported that TCR beta sequences accurately predicted HLA-A and HLA-B alleles in most subjects. Later analysis associated a missense DCLRE1C variant with TCR beta V- and J-gene trimming.

The source is a man aged 30-40 years in good health and CMV-seronegative. Sequenced sample: PBMCs.

CDR3: CASSFFDRGGYEQYF. CDR3 sequence (DNA): TGTGCCAGCAGCTTTTTCGACAGGGGGGGCTACGAGCAGTACTTC. The V call is TRBV5-6, the J call TRBJ2-7; 9 bases line up with TRBD1. Germline V gene data show CDR1 as SGHDT and CDR2 as YYEEEE. Trimming removed 2 bases from V and 3 bases from J; junction bases left unmatched: 6. The CDR3 sequence is 15 residues long.